This T cell receptor (beta chain) was sequenced for a study of blood T cell repertoires in COVID-19. Study at large: Researchers got acute and convalescent COVID-19 samples from the United States, Italy and Spain. T cells, B-cell-depleted T cells, or PBMCs supplied cDNA or gDNA.

Patients of the Seattle cohort, enrolled during active infection, were followed longitudinally. Source study methods: Reference gene primer amplification yielded estimated nucleated cell counts. Sequenced by immunoSEQ multiplex PCR; TCRdb stores in-frame clones only, minus some. The DNA gave D and trimming, while V, J and clone size come from that table. This table has under 300,000 clones, 75% to 90% appearing once. The germline V gene encodes CDR1 KGHSH and CDR2 LQKENI. The CDR3 runs to 16 residues. Between the trimmed V and J ends, which lost 6 bases and 8 bases, there was a span of 25 bases. The chain uses TRBV18 and TRBJ1-2; D perhaps matches TRBD1 (6 bases). This receptor was taken from a woman in her 70s with COVID-19, enrolled during active disease. Sequenced: peripheral blood. The DNA of the CDR3 is TGTGCCAGCTCCTCCAATTGGGGGCGATCGCCTATGGGCTACACCTTC. Translated, it gives CASSSNWGRSPMGYTF.